These 21 T cell receptor beta chains originate from one sample sequenced in a study of graft-versus-host responses after intestinal transplantation. Sequenced by immunoSEQ multiplex PCR; TCRdb stores in-frame clones only, minus some. This sample yields about 98,000 clones, of which about 82% are seen a single time; more than 1.4% belongs to the top ten. The sequenced sample was PBMCs, obtained 255 days after intestinal transplant. These receptors originate from a human patient who received an intestinal transplant, so some T cells may come from the graft donor.

This clone was seen more than once but under ten times. The chain employs TRBV5-1 and TRBJ2-1; 15 positions match TRBD2. The CDR3 length is 17 residues. V lost 4 bases and J lost 5; bases outside the gene matches: 7. Germline assignment: CDR1 SGHRS and CDR2 YFSETQ. CDR3 residues: CASSGTSGGTLNNEQFF. The CDR3 DNA sequence: TGCGCCAGCAGCGGGACTAGCGGGGGGACCCTCAACAATGAGCAGTTCTTC.

The chain employs TRBV19 and TRBJ2-7; D is unclear. V gave up 3 bases and J gave up 3 bases, with 12 bases separating them. The CDR3 is 14 amino acids. Germline-derived CDR1 and CDR2 are LNHDA and SQIVND (reference sequence). CDR3 sequence: CASSIEGFCYEQYV. The DNA for the CDR3 is TGTGCCAGTAGTATCGAAGGTTTTTGCTACGAGCAGTACGTC.

This clone was seen a single time. This chain uses TRBV29-1 with TRBJ2-1, with 7 nucleotides matching TRBD1. CDR3 length: 10 amino acids. V dropped 7 bases and J dropped 7; count of bases not matched to a gene: 1. CDR1 and CDR2 from the germline V gene are SQVTM and ANQGSEA. The CDR3 here is CSGQGNEQFF. Written as DNA, the CDR3 is TGCAGCGGACAGGGTAATGAGCAGTTCTTC.

CDR3 loop: CASSADRNNEQFF. DNA of the CDR3: TGTGCCAGCAGTGCGGACAGAAACAATGAGCAGTTCTTC. The rearrangement uses TRBV2 and TRBJ2-1, with D perhaps TRBD1 (6 bases). This CDR3 contains 13 residues. V lost 4 bases and J lost 5, with 9 bases in between. Germline V lookup: CDR1 SNHLY, CDR2 FYNNEI.

The chain is built from TRBV10-1 and TRBJ2-4; 8 nucleotides line up with TRBD2. After removal of 4 bases from V and 9 bases from J, the junction contained 11 bases not matched to a gene. Per the germline V gene, CDR1 is WNHNN and CDR2 is SYGVQD (reference sequence). This CDR3 has 15 residues. Written as DNA, the CDR3 is TGCGCCAGCAGTGGGACTCGGGGGGGCCGGGGCATTCAGTACTTC. Amino acids: CASSGTRGGRGIQYF.

The chain links TRBV28 to TRBJ2-7; TRBD1 matches 12 bases. The V and J ends lost 7 bases and 6 bases, in that order; junction bases with no gene match: 10. Looked up from germline, CDR1 is MDHEN and CDR2 is SYDVKM. The CDR3 has 15 amino acids. CDR3 sequence: CASKGGQGARGEQYF. CDR3 sequence (DNA): TGTGCCAGCAAAGGGGGACAGGGGGCGAGAGGCGAGCAGTACTTC.

In this sample, this clone turned up once. The rearrangement joins TRBV6-5 to TRBJ1-3; TRBD1 might be the D (6 bases). The CDR3 loop spans 13 amino acids. The germline V and J ends were trimmed by 7 bases and 3 bases, with 10 bases remaining between them. CDR1 MNHEY and CDR2 SVGAGI come from the germline V gene. CDR3 DNA: TGTGCCAGCATTACAGGGAGTGGAAACACCATATATTTT. Translation gives CASITGSGNTIYF.

The V call is TRBV4-1, the J call TRBJ2-7; D is undetermined. V was shortened by 3 bases and J by 0 bases, with 9 bases between the two germline ends. The germline CDR1 and CDR2 sequences are MGHRA and YSYEKL. The CDR3 length is 14 residues. CDR3 in amino acids: CASSHPGPSYEQYF. In nucleotides, the CDR3 is TGCGCCAGCAGCCACCCGGGCCCCTCCTACGAGCAGTACTTC.

This clone was seen only once. Other DNA sequences from this sample encode an identical CDR3 as well. The J gene is TRBJ2-7, the V gene TRBV4-1; D perhaps matches TRBD2 (7 bases). V shed 5 bases and J shed 3 bases, with 17 bases lying between them. CDR1 is MGHRA, CDR2 YSYEKL, per germline. The CDR3 extends over 15 amino acids. CDR3 sequence (DNA): TGCGCCAGCAGCGTCGGGCAGGGAGGGGGCTACGAGCAGTACGTC. It yields the protein CASSVGQGGGYEQYV.

The chain uses TRBV5-1 and TRBJ1-6, with a tentative D call TRBD1 (5 bases). Germline V gene data show CDR1 as SGHRS and CDR2 as YFSETQ. Trimming took off 5 bases at V and 0 bases at J, with 12 bases between the two ends. The CDR3 contains 16 residues. This chain's CDR3 is CASRFRVSSYNSPLHF. DNA for the CDR3: TGCGCCAGCAGGTTCAGGGTTAGCTCCTATAATTCACCCCTCCACTTT.

In this sample, this clone turned up a few times. The V gene is TRBV4-1, the J gene TRBJ1-5; D may be TRBD1 (6 bases). Germline CDR1 reads MGHRA; CDR2 reads YSYEKL. Trimming removed 1 base at V and 9 bases at J, with 13 bases between. The CDR3 consists of 14 residues. The CDR3 loop is CASSQVWVRGPQHF. For the CDR3, the DNA is TGCGCCAGCAGCCAAGTTTGGGTCAGGGGGCCCCAGCATTTT.

About this clone: A far larger clone lies a single base away; this is likely a read error. The identical CDR3 is also encoded by other nucleotide sequences in the sample. The chain couples TRBV4-1 to TRBJ2-7; D not certain. The germline CDR1 and CDR2 sequences are MGHRA and YSYEKL. V lost 5 bases and J lost 2, with 4 bases in between. The CDR3 runs 11 residues. The chain's CDR3 is CASSSPYEQYF. CDR3 DNA sequence: TGCGCCAGCAGCTCTCCCTACGAGCAGTACTTC.

This rearrangement joins TRBV18 to TRBJ2-2; TRBD2 might be the D (5 bases). CDR3 length: 13 amino acids. Trimming took 6 bases from V and 6 from J, leaving 11 bases between them. Per germline, CDR1 KGHSH and CDR2 LQKENI. The CDR3 DNA reads as TGTGCCAGCTCGCCATATAGCGCCGGGGAGCTGTTTTTT. Protein product: CASSPYSAGELFF.

The rearrangement joins TRBV28 to TRBJ2-7; TRBD1 matches at 8 bases. This CDR3 contains 16 residues. CDR1 and CDR2 from the germline V gene are MDHEN and SYDVKM. Germline trimming cut 3 bases from V and 4 bases from J; bases unmatched to any gene: 11. The CDR3 loop is CASSLGLQGAEYEQYF. Here the CDR3 DNA reads TGTGCCAGCAGTTTGGGACTTCAGGGGGCGGAATACGAGCAGTACTTC.

The genes are TRBV29-1 and TRBJ1-1; TRBD1 agrees at 9 bases. The germline V gene has CDR1 SQVTM and CDR2 ANQGSEA. The CDR3 covers 12 residues. V trimming: 6 bases; J trimming: 11 bases; junction bases outside the gene matches: 10. CDR3 nucleotides: TGCAGCGTCCATCGGGGACAGGGTATGGCTTTCTTT. Its protein product is CSVHRGQGMAFF. Drawing the rest from reference TRBV29-1 and TRBJ1-1, the complete variable domain is SAVISQKPSRDICQRGTSLTIQCQVDSQVTMMFWYRQQPGQSLTLIATANQGSEATYESGFVIDKFPISRPNLTFSTLTVSNMSPEDSSIYLCSVHRGQGMAFFGQGTRLTVV.

The rearrangement links TRBV29-1 to TRBJ2-3, with TRBD2 matching over 8 bases. Unmatched junction bases numbered 6, after V lost 7 bases and J lost 6 bases. CDR3 length: 12 amino acids. The germline V gene encodes CDR1 SQVTM and CDR2 ANQGSEA. CDR3 amino acids: CSAKGTSDTQYF. CDR3 DNA sequence: TGCAGCGCAAAAGGGACTAGTGATACGCAGTATTTT.

V gene TRBV19 combines with J gene TRBJ1-2; D perhaps matches TRBD1 (5 bases). This CDR3 has 17 residues. Germline assignment: CDR1 LNHDA and CDR2 SQIVND (reference sequence). Trimming removed 3 bases at V and 0 bases at J, with 17 bases between. CDR3 sequence: CASSISRVGAANYGYTF. CDR3 in DNA: TGTGCCAGTAGTATTAGCCGGGTTGGGGCCGCTAACTATGGCTACACCTTC.

The chain uses TRBV6-6 and TRBJ1-1, with D unresolved. The CDR3 runs to 12 residues. From germline, CDR1 is MNHNY and CDR2 SVGAGI (reference sequence). The V end was cut by 1 base, the J end by 0 bases, with 0 bases between. CDR3 sequence: CASSYLNTEAFF. CDR3 DNA: TGTGCCAGCAGTTACTTGAACACTGAAGCTTTCTTT.

The chain links TRBV23-1 to TRBJ2-7, with D tentatively TRBD2 (6 bases). TRBV23-1 is labeled an ORF, and its function is uncertain. Deletions cut 3 bases from V and 9 bases from J, with 18 bases between. This CDR3 region has 14 residues. The CDR3 DNA sequence: TGCGCCAGCAGTCAGAGGACGGGGGAGATAGGGCAGTACTTC. Its protein product is CASSQRTGEIGQYF.

This clone was counted between two and nine times. This sequence joins TRBV5-1 and TRBJ1-4; D is perhaps TRBD1 (6 bases). In germline, CDR1 is SGHRS, CDR2 YFSETQ. CDR3 length equals 15 residues. V lost 2 bases, J lost 8 bases, and 16 bases lay in between. The CDR3 loop is CASSLNPGEGEKLFF. CDR3 nucleotides: TGCGCCAGCAGCTTAAATCCAGGGGAAGGCGAAAAACTGTTTTTT.

The CDR3 reads CASSPRGQAKGYTF. For the CDR3, the DNA is TGTGCCAGCAGCCCCAGGGGGCAGGCGAAAGGCTACACCTTC. The chain joins TRBV6-5 to TRBJ1-2, with TRBD1 identical over 8 bases. CDR1 is MNHEY and CDR2 is SVGAGI in the germline V gene. J was trimmed by 8 bases and V by 6 bases; bases with no gene match: 11. The CDR3 sequence is 14 residues long.